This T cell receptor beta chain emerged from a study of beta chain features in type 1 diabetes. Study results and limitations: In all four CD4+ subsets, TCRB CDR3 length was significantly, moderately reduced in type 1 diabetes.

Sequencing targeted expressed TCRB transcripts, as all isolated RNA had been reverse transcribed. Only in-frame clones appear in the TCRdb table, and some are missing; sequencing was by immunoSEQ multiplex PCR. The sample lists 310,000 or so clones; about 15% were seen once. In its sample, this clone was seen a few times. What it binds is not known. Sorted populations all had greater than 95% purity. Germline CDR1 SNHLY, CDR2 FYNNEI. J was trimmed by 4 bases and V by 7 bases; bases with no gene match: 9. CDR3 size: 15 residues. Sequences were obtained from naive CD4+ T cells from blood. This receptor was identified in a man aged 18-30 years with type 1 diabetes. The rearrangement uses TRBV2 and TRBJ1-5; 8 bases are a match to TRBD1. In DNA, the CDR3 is TGTGCCAGCACCTCGACAGGGGCCCTAAATCAGCCCCAGCATTTT. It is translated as CASTSTGALNQPQHF.